Below, 23 T cell receptor beta chains from the same sample are listed, as sequenced in a study of intratumoral heterogeneity in liver cancer. Each tumour sample represents a distinct, spatially separated region of the hepatocellular carcinoma nodule. Data came from immunoSEQ multiplex PCR; TCRdb stores just in-frame clones and leaves some out. The sample gives 6,000 to 7,000 clones, 50% to 60% of which show up once; about 15% is in the top ten. The sequencing here drew on tumor tissue, taken before any cancer treatment. Every receptor here comes from an older man with hepatocellular carcinoma.

This chain connects TRBV12-3 or TRBV12-4 to TRBJ2-7; D uncertain. The CDR3 spans 11 residues. The V end lost 6 bases, the J end lost 12 bases, and 15 bases lay between the germline ends. This CDR3 is CASRPKGRRYV. The CDR3 DNA reads as TGTGCCAGCAGACCTAAGGGCAGGCGGTACGTC.

This chain uses TRBV7-3 with TRBJ2-1, with 8 bases matching TRBD2. CDR1 and CDR2 (germline): SGHTA, FQGTGA. Trimming cost V 6 bases and J 5 bases; bases outside gene matches: 9. This CDR3 region has 15 residues. This CDR3 reads CASSHTGGANNEQFF. The DNA for the CDR3 is TGTGCCAGCAGTCACACCGGGGGGGCGAACAATGAGCAGTTCTTC.

This clone counts as large. V is TRBV2 and J is TRBJ1-2; 7 nucleotides align to TRBD1. There are 13 residues in the CDR3. The V segment lost 7 bases and the J segment 5 bases; nucleotides outside the gene matches: 7. The germline gives CDR1 SNHLY, CDR2 FYNNEI. The DNA for the CDR3 is TGTGCCAGCAACTTAGGGACAGCGTATGGCTACACCTTC. This sequence encodes CASNLGTAYGYTF.

J is TRBJ1-2 and V is TRBV5-1; 7 positions match TRBD1. The CDR3 spans 18 residues. J lost 6 bases, V lost 0 bases, and 17 bases had no gene match. Germline CDR1 and CDR2: SGHRS and YFSETQ. CDR3 amino acids: CASSLGGRVGQRAHGYTF. The CDR3 nucleotides are TGCGCCAGCAGCTTGGGTGGACGGGTGGGACAGCGTGCCCATGGCTACACCTTC.

The chain uses TRBV13 and TRBJ1-2; D ambiguous. This CDR3 region has 12 residues. V gave up 5 bases and J gave up 8 bases, with 12 bases separating them. The germline gives CDR1 PRHDT, CDR2 FYEKMQ (reference sequence). In DNA, the CDR3 is TGTGCCAGCAGCCTCGTAGGTGGGGGCTACACCTTC. It yields the protein CASSLVGGGYTF.

V gene TRBV20-1 combines with J gene TRBJ1-2; 8 bases are shared with TRBD1. The germline gives CDR1 DFQATT, CDR2 SNEGSKA (reference sequence). The junction had 1 base not matched to a gene; V was cut back by 6 bases and J by 7 bases. The CDR3 loop spans 10 amino acids. The CDR3 sequence is CSADRAGYTF. The CDR3 DNA is TGCAGTGCGGACAGGGCTGGCTACACCTTC.

The chain employs TRBV6-5 and TRBJ1-1; 8 bases are shared with TRBD1. With V trimmed by 3 bases and J by 5 bases, 5 bases remained unmatched. The CDR3 loop spans 14 amino acids. CDR1 is MNHEY and CDR2 is SVGAGI in the germline V gene. CDR3 sequence (DNA): TGTGCCAGCAGTTATACAGGGGGAAGGACTGAAGCTTTCTTT. This encodes CASSYTGGRTEAFF.

Notes on this clone: Relative to the germline gene, one junction end is altered; a read error may explain this. This chain connects TRBV7-9 to TRBJ2-1; 7 bases map to TRBD2. This CDR3 spans 15 amino acids. Germline assignment: CDR1 SEHNR and CDR2 FQNEAQ (reference sequence). CDR3 coding DNA: TGTGCCAGCAGTTTGGGGAGGGGAGCGTACAGTGAGCAGTTCTTC. Encoded protein: CASSLGRGAYSEQFF.

Only a few counts were recorded for this clone. The chain uses TRBV7-2 and TRBJ2-3; 13 bases align to TRBD2. The trim removed 5 bases at V and 5 bases at J, leaving 10 bases unmatched. In germline, CDR1 is SGHTA, CDR2 FQGNSA. The CDR3 has 17 residues. The CDR3 DNA sequence: TGTGCCAGCAGCCCCGGTACTAGCGGGGGGGTGATAGATACGCAGTATTTT. It specifies CASSPGTSGGVIDTQYF.

The chain combines TRBV3-1 (or the pseudogene TRBV3-2) with TRBJ2-3; maybe TRBD2 (6 bases). This CDR3 is 15 amino acids long. V was trimmed by 3 bases and J by 7 bases, leaving 17 bases between them. In germline, CDR1 is LGHDT, CDR2 YNNKEL (reference sequence). The DNA for the CDR3 is TGTGCCAGCAGCCAGCAGAGGGGCGGGGTGAATACGCAGTATTTT. This encodes CASSQQRGGVNTQYF.

As DNA, the CDR3 is TGTGCCAGCAGTTTATTAGGACAGGGTGGCTATGGCTACACCTTC. Residues: CASSLLGQGGYGYTF. The chain recombines TRBV27 with TRBJ1-2; 8 nucleotides align to TRBD1. Germline trimming cut 1 base from V and 4 bases from J; bases unmatched to any gene: 5. Germline V gene lookup returns CDR1 MNHEY and CDR2 SMNVEV (reference sequence). This CDR3 has 15 residues.

V usage is TRBV9 and J usage is TRBJ2-7, with 8 bases fitting TRBD2. This CDR3 spans 15 amino acids. The germline CDR1 and CDR2 sequences are SGDLS and YYNGEE. Trimming removed 0 bases from V and 0 bases from J; junction bases left unmatched: 2. This CDR3 is CASSVGLASSYEQYF. CDR3 nucleotide sequence: TGTGCCAGCAGCGTAGGACTAGCGAGCTCCTACGAGCAGTACTTC.

The chain couples TRBV7-9 to TRBJ2-5; D assignment may be TRBD1 or TRBD2 (6 bases each). Trimming removed 8 bases from V and 5 bases from J, with 12 bases in between. Germline V gene data show CDR1 as SEHNR and CDR2 as FQNEAQ (reference sequence). The CDR3 is 12 residues long. CDR3 in DNA: TGTGCCAGCGGAGGGGGATTTGAGACCCAGTACTTC. It specifies CASGGGFETQYF.

This clone was picked up a small number of times. The chain recombines TRBV12-3 or TRBV12-4 with TRBJ2-4; 11 positions match TRBD2. The CDR3 is 13 residues long. J was trimmed by 8 bases and V by 5 bases; bases with no gene match: 2. CDR3 sequence: CASSLTSGDIQYF. Here the CDR3 DNA reads TGTGCCAGCAGTCTGACTAGCGGGGACATTCAGTACTTC.

This chain connects TRBV9 to TRBJ2-1; 12 bases align to TRBD2. This CDR3 is built from 18 residues. In germline, CDR1 is SGDLS, CDR2 YYNGEE. With 0 bases clipped from V and 5 bases from J, the junction kept 9 bases outside the gene matches. The CDR3 sequence is CASSVASGGALGDNEQFF. The CDR3 DNA follows: TGTGCCAGCAGCGTAGCTAGCGGGGGGGCCTTAGGGGACAATGAGCAGTTCTTC.

This clone was counted only a few times. The DNA of the CDR3 is TGTGCCAGCAGTTTAGGCGTGGGGGAAGCTTTCTTT. Translating gives CASSLGVGEAFF. The rearrangement links TRBV28 to TRBJ1-1; D not certain. Trimming removed 2 bases at V and 8 bases at J, with 9 bases between. This CDR3 has 12 residues. CDR1 is MDHEN and CDR2 is SYDVKM in the germline V gene.

In its sample, this clone was seen once. V usage is TRBV2 and J usage is TRBJ1-2; possible D gene TRBD1, 6 bases. Germline V gene lookup returns CDR1 SNHLY and CDR2 FYNNEI. This CDR3 is built from 16 residues. V lost 0 bases, J lost 4 bases, and 15 bases lay in between. CDR3 sequence: CASSEAARTDIYGYTF. CDR3 coding DNA: TGTGCCAGCAGTGAAGCGGCCCGGACAGACATCTATGGCTACACCTTC.

A single count supports this clone. The chain couples TRBV15 to TRBJ2-6; TRBD2 is a possible D gene (6 bases). The CDR3 extends over 16 amino acids. Germline V lookup: CDR1 LNHNV, CDR2 YYDKDF (reference sequence). Trimming removed 5 bases from V and 4 bases from J, with 15 bases in between. CDR3 nucleotides: TGTGCCACCAGCGGGGAACTAGCATCCGGGGCCAACGTCCTGACTTTC. Translating it yields CATSGELASGANVLTF.

This clone is medium-sized. V is TRBV4-3 and J is TRBJ1-4; 10 nucleotides agree with TRBD1. The J segment lost 8 bases and the V segment lost 0 bases, leaving 6 bases of the junction unmatched. The germline V gene has CDR1 LGHNA and CDR2 YSLEER. CDR3 length: 16 residues. As DNA, the CDR3 is TGCGCCAGCAGCCAAGACCTGCGGACAGGGGGGGAAAAACTGTTTTTT. Translating it yields CASSQDLRTGGEKLFF.

This clone appeared a few times. The V call is TRBV6-6, the J call TRBJ2-7, with 10 bases lining up with TRBD1. The CDR3 totals 15 residues. CDR1 is MNHNY, CDR2 SVGAGI, per germline (reference sequence). The V segment lost 5 bases and the J segment 2 bases; nucleotides outside the gene matches: 6. As DNA, the CDR3 is TGTGCCAGCAGTCGAGATGGACAGGGGGCCTACGAGCAGTACGTC. Translated: CASSRDGQGAYEQYV.

The chain recombines TRBV2 with TRBJ2-4; 8 nucleotides match TRBD1. With V trimmed by 4 bases and J by 1 base, 3 bases remained unmatched. The germline V gene encodes CDR1 SNHLY and CDR2 FYNNEI. The CDR3 totals 15 residues. CDR3 nucleotide sequence: TGTGCCAGCAGTGCCCGACAGGGGGCCAAAAACATTCAGTACTTC. Its protein is CASSARQGAKNIQYF. Full variable domain (outside the CDR3, taken from reference TRBV2 and TRBJ2-4): EPEVTQTPSHQVTQMGQEVILRCVPISNHLYFYWYRQILGQKVEFLVSFYNNEISEKSEIFDDQFSVERPDGSNFTLKIRSTKLEDSAMYFCASSARQGAKNIQYFGAGTRLSVL.

The chain recombines TRBV6-5 with TRBJ1-2; no firm D call. CDR3 length: 12 residues. Per germline, CDR1 MNHEY and CDR2 SVGAGI. The V end lost 7 bases, the J end lost 2 bases, and 8 bases lay between the germline ends. Here the CDR3 reads CASKERNYGYTF. CDR3 nucleotides: TGTGCCAGCAAGGAGCGAAACTATGGCTACACCTTC.

The chain joins TRBV15 to TRBJ2-5, with D possibly being TRBD1 (6 bases). Germline V gives CDR1 LNHNV, CDR2 YYDKDF (reference sequence). This CDR3 region has 14 residues. Trimming took 4 bases from V and 5 from J, leaving 14 bases between them. CDR3 loop: CATSTRQEWETQYF. The CDR3 nucleotides read TGTGCCACCAGCACAAGACAGGAATGGGAGACCCAGTACTTC.